Presented here are 13 T cell receptor beta chains from one specimen sequenced in a study of metastatic and nonmetastatic thyroid tumors (dated by TCRdb to about 2020). The library came from PCR. The listed sequencing device is Illumina HiSeq 4000. In-frame beta chains were kept once TCRdb had trimmed the public reads at Q25 with fastp and called clones with MiXCR. This sample comprises some 23,000 clones, 20% to 25% of them detected only once. The top ten clones comprise roughly 4.4% of the sample. No patient had received any treatment before thyroid surgery. Sequencing was carried out using adjacent normal tissue. These receptors were taken from a female donor with papillary thyroid cancer or a benign thyroid nodule (not recorded which). Some clones in this sample may be carry-over from other donors' samples.

This clone has at least ten counts. With a much larger clone just one base away, this may be a read error. The sample has other DNA sequences that encode this CDR3 too. This rearrangement joins TRBV12-3 or TRBV12-4 to TRBJ1-6; a possible D gene is TRBD1 (6 bases). Trimming cost V 10 bases and J 7 bases, with 17 bases left between them. The CDR3 runs to 14 residues. In nucleotides, the CDR3 is TGTGCCACCACCAGGGCCAGGGGCAATTCACCCCTCCACTTT. Protein sequence: CATTRARGNSPLHF.

CDR3 residues: CASRARGANEKLFF. In nucleotides, the CDR3 is TGTGCCAGCAGAGCGCGGGGCGCTAATGAAAAACTGTTTTTT. This chain joins TRBV6-1 and TRBJ1-4; weak D call: TRBD1 (5 bases). This CDR3 is built from 14 residues. Trimming cost V 6 bases and J 3 bases, with 11 bases left between them. The germline CDR1 and CDR2 sequences are MNHNS and SASEGT.

The chain combines TRBV7-3 with TRBJ2-1, with D unclear. CDR1 and CDR2 (germline): SGHTA, FQGTGA. The germline V and J ends were trimmed by 0 bases and 7 bases, with 7 bases remaining between them. The CDR3 contains 13 residues. The CDR3 coding sequence is TGTGCCAGCAGCTTAACTGGGTGGAATGAGCAGTTCTTC. Translating gives CASSLTGWNEQFF.

To note about this clone: Its ends do not fully match the called genes, so a read error is possible. The gene calls are TRBV6-2 or TRBV6-3 and TRBJ1-5; weak D call: TRBD1 (6 bases). Germline V lookup: CDR1 MNHEY, CDR2 SVGEGT. This CDR3 is built from 19 residues. CDR3 protein: CASSYLVRGTPSGISPQHF. The DNA of the CDR3 is TGTGCCAGCAGTTACCTCGTAAGGGGGACCCCATCAGGCATCAGTCCCCAGCATTTC.

This clone was recorded only once. This rearrangement joins TRBV11-2 to TRBJ2-1; D is unresolved. V was trimmed by 0 bases and J by 8 bases, leaving 8 bases between them. CDR3 size: 13 residues. From germline, CDR1 is SGHAT and CDR2 FQNNGV. CDR3 amino acids: CASSLDALDEQFF. DNA of the CDR3: TGTGCCAGCAGCTTAGATGCGTTGGATGAGCAGTTCTTC.

V is TRBV20-1 and J is TRBJ2-7, with 10 nucleotides matching TRBD2. This CDR3 region has 13 residues. V shed 4 bases, J shed 5 bases, and the junction held 5 bases outside the gene matches. Germline assignment: CDR1 DFQATT and CDR2 SNEGSKA (reference sequence). This CDR3 reads CSAISSGRDEQYF. In DNA form, the CDR3 reads TGCAGTGCTATCTCTAGCGGGAGAGACGAGCAGTACTTC.

This clone was observed many times. This chain joins TRBV20-1 and TRBJ2-5, with D perhaps matching TRBD2 (7 bases). This CDR3 is built from 15 residues. Germline V gene lookup returns CDR1 DFQATT and CDR2 SNEGSKA (reference sequence). The V and J ends lost 5 bases and 4 bases respectively, with 20 bases between them. In DNA, the CDR3 is TGCAGTGCTTGGTGGGAGGGGGGGCGGAGAGAGACCCAGTACTTC. Translating gives CSAWWEGGRRETQYF.

Note on this clone: At one boundary the junction diverges from the germline segment, which might be a read error. This chain connects TRBV12-3 or TRBV12-4 to TRBJ2-2, with D possibly being TRBD1 (6 bases). The CDR3 length is 13 residues. The CDR3 bases are TGTGCCAACAGTGGGACACAAACCGGGGAGCTGTTTTTT. Amino acid sequence: CANSGTQTGELFF.

This clone was detected ten times or more. This chain links TRBV30 with TRBJ1-1; D gene uncertain. Germline CDR1 reads GTSNPN; CDR2 reads SVGIG (reference sequence). This CDR3 contains 12 residues. Trimming removed 2 bases at V and 4 bases at J, with 8 bases between. The CDR3 protein is CAWSRTSTEAFF. Here the CDR3 DNA reads TGTGCCTGGAGTAGGACTTCCACTGAAGCTTTCTTT. Together with reference TRBV30 and TRBJ1-1, the CDR3 gives the full variable domain: SQTIHQWPATLVQPVGSPLSLECTVEGTSNPNLYWYRQAAGRGLQLLFYSVGIGQISSEVPQNLSASRPQDRQFILSSKKLLLSDSGFYLCAWSRTSTEAFFGQGTRLTVV.

This clone has a count of ten or more. The chain employs TRBV10-3 and TRBJ2-3; D ambiguous. The CDR3 extends over 13 amino acids. Germline CDR1 and CDR2: ENHRY and SYGVKD. V lost 3 bases and J lost 6, with 10 bases in between. CDR3 sequence: CAISEHSSDTQYF. The CDR3 DNA is TGTGCCATCAGTGAACACTCCTCCGATACGCAGTATTTT.

Many counts were recorded for this clone. The chain recombines TRBV27 with TRBJ2-5, with D unclear. The germline CDR1 and CDR2 sequences are MNHEY and SMNVEV (reference sequence). The CDR3 sequence is 8 residues long. V dropped 6 bases and J dropped 14 bases, with 7 bases sitting between them. The CDR3 DNA sequence: TGTGCCAGCAGGTGCTTCTACTTC. This sequence encodes CASRCFYF.

The chain recombines TRBV20-1 with TRBJ2-2; TRBD2 matches 12 bases. The CDR3 consists of 17 residues. CDR1 and CDR2 (germline): DFQATT, SNEGSKA (reference sequence). The J segment lost 7 bases and the V segment lost 0 bases, leaving 9 bases of the junction unmatched. The CDR3 loop reads CSARDHRASGRVGELFF. In DNA form, the CDR3 reads TGCAGTGCTAGAGATCATCGGGCTAGCGGGAGGGTCGGGGAGCTGTTTTTT.

This clone was recorded many times. This chain links TRBV14 with TRBJ1-4; a weak D match, TRBD1 (5 bases). The CDR3 loop spans 16 amino acids. V lost 0 bases to trimming and J lost 8 bases, with 16 bases between them. From germline, CDR1 is SGHDN and CDR2 FVKESK. The DNA for the CDR3 is TGTGCCAGCAGCCAAGAGCTCGGTTGGGGCCGAGAAAAACTGTTTTTT. Translating it yields CASSQELGWGREKLFF. The whole variable domain, remainder taken from reference TRBV14 and TRBJ1-4, is EAGVTQFPSHSVIEKGQTVTLRCDPISGHDNLYWYRRVMGKEIKFLLHFVKESKQDESGMPNNRFLAERTGGTYSTLKVQPAELEDSGVYFCASSQELGWGREKLFFGSGTQLSVL.